Following are 20 T cell receptor beta chains from one sample sequenced in a study of blood T cell repertoires in COVID-19. Using immunoSEQ multiplex PCR, the repertoire was profiled, and TCRdb retains in-frame clones only, with some absent. The sample lists 150,000 to 200,000 clones, about 70% seen once, with roughly 9.4% in the top ten. The sample was peripheral blood. All receptors derive from a woman between 50 and 59 years old with active or convalescent COVID-19.

This clone has a single count. The chain links TRBV6-6 to TRBJ2-1; 11 bases fit TRBD1. After removal of 6 bases from V and 4 bases from J, the junction contained 8 bases not matched to a gene. The V gene's germline CDR1 is MNHNY and CDR2 SVGAGI (reference sequence). The CDR3 has 16 residues. CDR3 in amino acids: CASSSRTGGDYNEQFF. The CDR3 region has the DNA TGTGCCAGCAGCTCGCGGACAGGGGGCGATTACAATGAGCAGTTCTTC.

This clone was counted only a few times. This rearrangement joins TRBV18 to TRBJ2-1, with 10 bases matching TRBD2. The germline CDR1 and CDR2 sequences are KGHSH and LQKENI. V shed 3 bases and J 7 bases; nucleotides not matched to a gene: 6. This CDR3 is 15 amino acids long. This CDR3 is CASSPLAGAVNEQFF. The CDR3 DNA follows: TGTGCCAGCTCACCTCTAGCGGGAGCAGTTAATGAGCAGTTCTTC.

The rearrangement links TRBV2 to TRBJ1-2; D is ambiguous. The germline V gene has CDR1 SNHLY and CDR2 FYNNEI. The CDR3 extends over 14 amino acids. Trimming stripped 5 bases from V and 5 bases from J, with 15 bases between. The CDR3 region has the DNA TGTGCCAGCAGTTATACATCCGGAGGTTATGGCTACACCTTC. Translation: CASSYTSGGYGYTF. Variable domain in full (rest from reference TRBV2 and TRBJ1-2): EPEVTQTPSHQVTQMGQEVILRCVPISNHLYFYWYRQILGQKVEFLVSFYNNEISEKSEIFDDQFSVERPDGSNFTLKIRSTKLEDSAMYFCASSYTSGGYGYTFGSGTRLTVV.

The chain combines TRBV19 with TRBJ1-2; 9 bases match TRBD1. The CDR3 extends over 18 amino acids. Unmatched junction bases numbered 13, after V lost 3 bases and J lost 2 bases. The germline gives CDR1 LNHDA, CDR2 SQIVND (reference sequence). The CDR3 protein is CASSIVVGTGLVNYGYTF. In DNA, the CDR3 is TGTGCCAGTAGTATCGTGGTCGGGACAGGGCTTGTGAACTATGGCTACACCTTC.

Concerning this clone: One end of the junction varies from germline; a read error may be responsible. J is TRBJ2-5 and V is TRBV7-2, with D possibly matching TRBD1 (5 bases). CDR3 length: 12 amino acids. The germline CDR1 and CDR2 sequences are SGHTA and FQGNSA. This CDR3 is CASSFYQGTQYF. In DNA form, the CDR3 reads TGTGCTAGCAGCTTTTACCAGGGGACCCAGTACTTC.

The V call is TRBV2, the J call TRBJ2-3, with TRBD2 identical over 7 bases. The CDR3 is 16 amino acids. Germline-derived CDR1 and CDR2 are SNHLY and FYNNEI. V shed 10 bases and J 4 bases; nucleotides not matched to a gene: 17. CDR3 sequence reads: CATQESRGRVADTQYF. CDR3 DNA: TGTGCCACCCAAGAGAGCCGGGGGAGGGTGGCAGATACGCAGTATTTT.

This clone was seen a few times. The V gene is TRBV6-5, the J gene TRBJ2-1, with a tentative D call TRBD2 (5 bases). This CDR3 is built from 15 residues. Per germline, CDR1 MNHEY and CDR2 SVGAGI. The V gene lost 0 bases and the J gene lost 6 bases, with 12 bases spanning the gap. CDR3 sequence: CASSYSSGFGNEQFF. The CDR3 nucleotides are TGTGCCAGCAGTTACTCGTCGGGGTTCGGCAATGAGCAGTTCTTC.

The chain is built from TRBV7-2 and TRBJ1-4; D is undetermined. With 2 bases removed from V and 0 bases from J, the gap between germline ends came to 4 bases. The CDR3 is 14 residues long. Germline V CDR1 and CDR2: SGHTA, FQGNSA. DNA for the CDR3: TGTGCCAGCAGCTTACATCCAACTAATGAAAAACTGTTTTTT. It is translated as CASSLHPTNEKLFF. The whole variable domain, filled in from reference TRBV7-2 and TRBJ1-4, reads GAGVSQSPSNKVTEKGKDVELRCDPISGHTALYWYRQSLGQGLEFLIYFQGNSAPDKSGLPSDRFSAERTGGSVSTLTIQRTQQEDSAVYLCASSLHPTNEKLFFGSGTQLSVL.

CDR3 loop: CASTGDRSNYGYTF. CDR3 in DNA: TGTGCCAGCACCGGGGACAGATCTAACTATGGCTACACCTTC. The genes are TRBV2 and TRBJ1-2, with 7 bases that match TRBD1. The ends lost 7 bases at V and 0 bases at J; junction bases unmatched: 5. Germline CDR1 is SNHLY and CDR2 is FYNNEI. The CDR3 runs 14 residues.

This sequence joins TRBV20-1 and TRBJ1-2; possibly TRBD1 for D (5 bases). The CDR3 totals 12 residues. The V and J ends lost 3 bases and 6 bases respectively, with 11 bases between them. Germline V gene sequence: CDR1 DFQATT, CDR2 SNEGSKA (reference sequence). CDR3 amino acids: CSASPRADGYTF. Here the CDR3 DNA reads TGCAGTGCTAGTCCCAGGGCCGATGGCTACACCTTC.

The rearrangement links TRBV28 to TRBJ1-4; maybe TRBD1 (6 bases). Germline V gene data show CDR1 as MDHEN and CDR2 as SYDVKM. The CDR3 sequence is 16 residues long. V lost 6 bases and J lost 8, with 22 bases in between. The CDR3 DNA reads as TGTGCCAGCAGCGGGGCCCAGGGGAGAAAGAAAGAAAAACTGTTTTTT. This codes for CASSGAQGRKKEKLFF.

This clone was observed a handful of times. J is TRBJ2-7 and V is TRBV28; D is ambiguous. V lost 3 bases, J lost 3 bases, and 6 bases lay in between. Germline V gene lookup returns CDR1 MDHEN and CDR2 SYDVKM. The CDR3 runs to 12 residues. CDR3 DNA: TGTGCCAGCAGTTTTAGCCGCTACGAGCAGTACTTC. It codes for CASSFSRYEQYF. Combining the CDR3 with reference TRBV28 and TRBJ2-7 gives the whole variable domain DVKVTQSSRYLVKRTGEKVFLECVQDMDHENMFWYRQDPGLGLRLIYFSYDVKMKEKGDIPEGYSVSREKKERFSLILESASTNQTSMYLCASSFSRYEQYFGPGTRLTVT.

This clone came up a few times. The gene calls are TRBV7-7 and TRBJ2-1; 11 bases match TRBD2. V shed 1 base, J shed 3 bases, and the junction held 2 bases outside the gene matches. CDR1 is SSHAT, CDR2 FNYEAQ, per germline (reference sequence). The CDR3 runs 16 residues. CDR3 DNA: TGTGCCAGCAGCTTAGTAGCGGGAGGGGGCTACAATGAGCAGTTCTTC. Translated: CASSLVAGGGYNEQFF.

The chain is built from TRBV14 and TRBJ1-3, with a weak D call TRBD1 (5 bases). Germline lookup yields CDR1 SGHDN and CDR2 FVKESK. The CDR3 extends over 16 amino acids. Trimming took 4 bases from V and 7 from J, leaving 20 bases between them. Here the CDR3 reads CASSPSGTPRRNTIYF. For the CDR3, the DNA is TGTGCCAGCAGCCCAAGCGGGACCCCCAGGAGGAACACCATATATTTT.

This sequence joins TRBV7-9 and TRBJ1-1; TRBD1 aligns across 10 bases. This CDR3 spans 16 amino acids. Looked up from germline, CDR1 is SEHNR and CDR2 is FQNEAQ (reference sequence). Germline trimming cut 0 bases from V and 5 bases from J; bases unmatched to any gene: 6. CDR3 protein: CASSLARDRGWTEAFF. CDR3 DNA: TGTGCCAGCAGCTTAGCGCGGGACAGGGGCTGGACTGAAGCTTTCTTT.

The V call is TRBV4-2, the J call TRBJ1-1, with D perhaps matching TRBD1 (5 bases). The CDR3 runs 13 residues. Per the germline V gene, CDR1 is LGHNA and CDR2 is YNFKEQ. Trimming cost V 1 base and J 4 bases, with 7 bases left between them. CDR3 nucleotides: TGTGCCAGCAGCCAAGGGGGCACCACTGAAGCTTTCTTT. Protein sequence: CASSQGGTTEAFF.

This chain connects TRBV9 to TRBJ2-1; TRBD2 matches at 8 bases. Unmatched junction bases numbered 11, after V lost 3 bases and J lost 9 bases. Germline CDR1 and CDR2: SGDLS and YYNGEE. This CDR3 is built from 15 residues. DNA for the CDR3: TGTGCCAGCAGCGGCGGGGGGTTTGCTTATGGTGAGCAGTTCTTC. Its translation is CASSGGGFAYGEQFF.

The chain combines TRBV7-3 with TRBJ2-3, with D uncertain. Between the trimmed V and J ends, which lost 3 bases and 4 bases, there was a span of 14 bases. From germline, CDR1 is SGHTA and CDR2 FQGTGA. The CDR3 consists of 15 residues. Written as DNA, the CDR3 is TGTGCCAGCAGCTTTCGCAGCGCTCCCTCAGATACGCAGTATTTT. Its protein product is CASSFRSAPSDTQYF.

This rearrangement joins TRBV7-9 to TRBJ1-1; no definite D call. Germline CDR1 is SEHNR and CDR2 is FQNEAQ (reference sequence). CDR3 size: 15 residues. The V gene lost 2 bases and the J gene lost 5 bases, with 15 bases spanning the gap. The CDR3 loop reads CASSLIAGFGTEAFF. The CDR3 coding sequence is TGTGCCAGCAGCTTAATAGCGGGGTTTGGAACTGAAGCTTTCTTT.

For this clone: The sample holds other DNA sequences that translate to the same CDR3. V and J are TRBV5-1 and TRBJ1-6; a weak D match, TRBD1 (6 bases). The length of the CDR3 is 15 residues. The V gene lost 1 base and the J gene lost 6 bases, with 11 bases spanning the gap. The germline V gene encodes CDR1 SGHRS and CDR2 YFSETQ. The CDR3, as DNA: TGCGCCAGCAGCTTGCGGCCAGGGGCTAATTCACCCCTCCACTTT. Amino acids: CASSLRPGANSPLHF.